In its sample, the clone carrying this TCR beta chain was seen once. Its antigen remains unidentified. The data derive from a study of T cell clonotyping in hematopoietic cell transplantation. The study's findings and limits: Recipient TCR diversity dropped after transplant; expanded clonotypes rose from day 30 to 180.

Time point meaning: recipient sample about 28 days before transplant, after cytoreduction. Germline CDR1 SGHTA, CDR2 FQGTGA. The length of the CDR3 is 14 residues. V shed 5 bases, J shed 12 bases, and the junction held 12 bases outside the gene matches. Clones were sequenced by immunoSEQ multiplex PCR, and TCRdb holds only the in-frame ones, with some missing. The profile shows roughly 49,000 clones, approximately 84% of them singletons. This specimen consisted of peripheral blood mononuclear cells, obtained before stem cell transplant. The chain is built from TRBV7-3 and TRBJ2-1, with 8 nucleotides matching TRBD2. The sequence derives from a man in his sixties with biphenotypic leukemia. Some clones in this sample may be carry-over from other donors' samples. The CDR3 sequence is CASSKTGGGLWQFF. In nucleotides, the CDR3 is TGTGCCAGCAGCAAGACGGGAGGGGGTCTGTGGCAGTTCTTC.